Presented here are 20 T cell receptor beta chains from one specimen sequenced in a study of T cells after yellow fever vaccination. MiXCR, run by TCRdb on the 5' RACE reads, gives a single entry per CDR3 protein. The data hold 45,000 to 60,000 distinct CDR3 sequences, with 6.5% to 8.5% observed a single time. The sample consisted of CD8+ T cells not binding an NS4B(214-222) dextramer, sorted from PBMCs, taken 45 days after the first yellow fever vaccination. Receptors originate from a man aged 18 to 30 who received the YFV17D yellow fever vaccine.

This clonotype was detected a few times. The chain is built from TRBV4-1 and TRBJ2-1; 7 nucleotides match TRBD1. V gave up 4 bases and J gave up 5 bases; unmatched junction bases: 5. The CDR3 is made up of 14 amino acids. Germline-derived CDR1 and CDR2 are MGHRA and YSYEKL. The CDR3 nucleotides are TGCGCCAGCAGCCTGACAGGGTTTGACAATGAGCAGTTCTTC. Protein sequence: CASSLTGFDNEQFF.

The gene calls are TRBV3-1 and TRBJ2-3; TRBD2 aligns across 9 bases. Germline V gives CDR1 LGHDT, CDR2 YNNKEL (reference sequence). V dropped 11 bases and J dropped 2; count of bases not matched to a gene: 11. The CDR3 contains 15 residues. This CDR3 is CACTPTSGVTDTQYF. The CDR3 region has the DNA TGTGCCTGCACCCCGACTAGCGGAGTCACAGATACGCAGTATTTT.

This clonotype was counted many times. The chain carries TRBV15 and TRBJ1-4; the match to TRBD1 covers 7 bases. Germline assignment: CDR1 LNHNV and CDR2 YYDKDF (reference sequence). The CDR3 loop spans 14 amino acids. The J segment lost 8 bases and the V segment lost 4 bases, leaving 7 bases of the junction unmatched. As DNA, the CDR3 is TGTGCCACCAGCAAAGACAGGGTCGACGAAAAACTGTTTTTT. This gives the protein CATSKDRVDEKLFF.

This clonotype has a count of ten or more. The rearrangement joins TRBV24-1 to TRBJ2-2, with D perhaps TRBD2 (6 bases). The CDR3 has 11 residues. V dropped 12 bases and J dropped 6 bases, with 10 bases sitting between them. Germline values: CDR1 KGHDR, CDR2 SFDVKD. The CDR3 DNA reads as TGTGCCTGCGGGGTTGCCGGGGAGCTGTTTTTT. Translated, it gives CACGVAGELFF.

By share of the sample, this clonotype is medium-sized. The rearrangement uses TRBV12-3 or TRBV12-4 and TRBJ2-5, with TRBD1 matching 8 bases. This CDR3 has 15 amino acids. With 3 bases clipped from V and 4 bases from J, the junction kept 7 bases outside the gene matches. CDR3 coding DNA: TGTGCCAGCAGTTTGGGTCAGGGGGCAATAGAGACCCAGTACTTC. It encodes CASSLGQGAIETQYF.

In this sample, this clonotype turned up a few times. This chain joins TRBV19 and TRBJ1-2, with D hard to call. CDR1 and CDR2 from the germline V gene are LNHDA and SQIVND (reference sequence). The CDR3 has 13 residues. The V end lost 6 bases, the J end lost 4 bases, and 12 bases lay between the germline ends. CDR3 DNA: TGTGCCAGTAGCACTGGGAGACGCTATGGCTACACCTTC. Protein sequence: CASSTGRRYGYTF.

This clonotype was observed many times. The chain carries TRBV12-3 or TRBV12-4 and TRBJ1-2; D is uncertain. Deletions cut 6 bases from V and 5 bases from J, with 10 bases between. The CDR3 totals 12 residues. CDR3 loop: CASRTKAYGYTF. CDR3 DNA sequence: TGTGCCAGCAGGACGAAGGCTTATGGCTACACCTTC.

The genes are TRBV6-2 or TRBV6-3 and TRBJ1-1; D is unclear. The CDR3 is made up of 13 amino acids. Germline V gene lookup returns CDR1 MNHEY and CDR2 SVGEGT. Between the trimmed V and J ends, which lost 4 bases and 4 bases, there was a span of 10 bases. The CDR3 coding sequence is TGTGCCAGCAGTTCTACGGATCTCACTGAAGCTTTCTTT. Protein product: CASSSTDLTEAFF.

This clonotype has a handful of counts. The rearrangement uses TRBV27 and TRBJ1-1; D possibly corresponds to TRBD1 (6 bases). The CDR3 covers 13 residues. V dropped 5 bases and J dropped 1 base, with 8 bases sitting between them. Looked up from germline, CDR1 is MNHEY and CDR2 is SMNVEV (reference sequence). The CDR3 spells CASSRTANTEAFF. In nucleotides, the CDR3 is TGTGCCAGCAGTAGGACAGCGAACACTGAAGCTTTCTTT.

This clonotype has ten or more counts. CDR3 nucleotide sequence: TGTGCCAGCAGTTACTCTTTCCGAGGGGTTAATGAAAAACTGTTTTTT. Translating gives CASSYSFRGVNEKLFF. The chain recombines TRBV6-5 with TRBJ1-4, with a tentative D call TRBD1 (5 bases). Germline assignment: CDR1 MNHEY and CDR2 SVGAGI. The CDR3 has 16 residues. V was clipped by 0 bases and J by 4 bases, with 12 bases between them.

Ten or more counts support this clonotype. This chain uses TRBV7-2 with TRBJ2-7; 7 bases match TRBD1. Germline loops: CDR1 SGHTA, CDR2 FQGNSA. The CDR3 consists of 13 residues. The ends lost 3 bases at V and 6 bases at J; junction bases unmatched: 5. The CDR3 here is CASSFTTGLEQYV. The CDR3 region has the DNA TGTGCCAGCAGCTTTACGACAGGGCTCGAGCAGTACGTC.

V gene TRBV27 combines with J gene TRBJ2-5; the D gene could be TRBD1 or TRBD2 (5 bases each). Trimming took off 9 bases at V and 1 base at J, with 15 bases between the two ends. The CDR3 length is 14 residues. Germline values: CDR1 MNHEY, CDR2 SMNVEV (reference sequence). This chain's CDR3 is CASRPIGGQETQYF. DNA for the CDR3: TGTGCCAGTAGACCCATTGGGGGCCAAGAGACCCAGTACTTC.

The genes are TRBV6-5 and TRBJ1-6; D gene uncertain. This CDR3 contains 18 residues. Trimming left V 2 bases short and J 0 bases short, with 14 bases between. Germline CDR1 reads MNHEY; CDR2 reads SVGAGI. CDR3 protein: CASSYQMKVGSYNSPLHF. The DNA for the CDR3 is TGTGCCAGCAGTTACCAGATGAAAGTGGGCTCCTATAATTCACCCCTCCACTTT.

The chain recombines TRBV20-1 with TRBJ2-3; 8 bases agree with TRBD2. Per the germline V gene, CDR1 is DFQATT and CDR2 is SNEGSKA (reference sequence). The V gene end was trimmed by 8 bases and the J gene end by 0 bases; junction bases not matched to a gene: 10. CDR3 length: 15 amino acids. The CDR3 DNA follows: TGCAGTACCGCGGGGGGCTCAACTAGCACAGATACGCAGTATTTT. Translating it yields CSTAGGSTSTDTQYF.

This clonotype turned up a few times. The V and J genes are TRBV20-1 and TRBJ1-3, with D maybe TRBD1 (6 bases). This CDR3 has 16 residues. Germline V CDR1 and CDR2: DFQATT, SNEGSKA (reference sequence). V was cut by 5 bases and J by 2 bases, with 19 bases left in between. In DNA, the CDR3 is TGCAGTGCTCACTCTACCCCGGACAGAGCTGGAAACACCATATATTTT. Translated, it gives CSAHSTPDRAGNTIYF.

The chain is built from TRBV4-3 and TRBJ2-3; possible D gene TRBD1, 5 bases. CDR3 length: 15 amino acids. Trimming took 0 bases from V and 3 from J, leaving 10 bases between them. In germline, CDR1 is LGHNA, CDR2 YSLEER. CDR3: CASSQDGTGTDTQYF. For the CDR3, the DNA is TGCGCCAGCAGCCAAGATGGAACAGGTACAGATACGCAGTATTTT.

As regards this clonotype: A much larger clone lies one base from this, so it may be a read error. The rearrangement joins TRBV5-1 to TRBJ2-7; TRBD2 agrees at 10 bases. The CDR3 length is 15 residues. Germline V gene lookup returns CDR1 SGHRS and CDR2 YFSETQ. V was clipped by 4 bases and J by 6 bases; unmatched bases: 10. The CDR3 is CASSTGRAGGPEQYF. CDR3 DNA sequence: TGCGCCAGCAGCACGGGACGAGCGGGGGGGCCCGAGCAGTACTTC.

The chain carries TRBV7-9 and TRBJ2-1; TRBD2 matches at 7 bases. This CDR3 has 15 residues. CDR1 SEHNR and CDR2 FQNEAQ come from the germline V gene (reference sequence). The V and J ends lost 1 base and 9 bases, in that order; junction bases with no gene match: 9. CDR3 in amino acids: CASSLVRLGGREQFF. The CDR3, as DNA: TGTGCCAGCAGCTTAGTGAGACTGGGAGGGCGTGAGCAGTTCTTC.

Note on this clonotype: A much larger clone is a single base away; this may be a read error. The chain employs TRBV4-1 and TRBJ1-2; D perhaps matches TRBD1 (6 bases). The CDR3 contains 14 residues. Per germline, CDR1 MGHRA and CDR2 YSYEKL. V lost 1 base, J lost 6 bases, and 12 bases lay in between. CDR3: CASSQVGARNGYTF. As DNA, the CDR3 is TGCGCCAGCAGCCAAGTGGGGGCGAGGAATGGCTACACCTTC.

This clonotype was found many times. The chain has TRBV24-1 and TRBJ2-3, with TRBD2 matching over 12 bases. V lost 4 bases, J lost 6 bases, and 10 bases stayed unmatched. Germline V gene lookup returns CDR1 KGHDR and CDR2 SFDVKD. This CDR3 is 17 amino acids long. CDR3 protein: CATSDMGLAGRGDTQYF. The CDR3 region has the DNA TGTGCCACCAGTGACATGGGACTAGCGGGCCGAGGGGATACGCAGTATTTT.